These T cell receptor beta chains were read from a single sample in a study of coeliac disease. Repertoires were generated with immunoSEQ multiplex PCR, while TCRdb's copy carries only in-frame clones and drops some. This sample yields 3,500 to 4,500 clones, of which about 61% are seen a single time; 5.7% belongs to the top ten. What was sequenced was lymphocytes from the gut lamina propria. Every receptor here comes from a man aged 65-85 years without celiac disease. Each CDR3 is given with its conserved first and last residue. The D gene is left open where the match is weak. Clone size is not always given. Where it is, it says once, few, many or a class for expanded clones.

TRBJ1-1	TRBV7-9	13	.	.	CASSPGTYTEAFF
TRBJ2-5	TRBV18	19	.	TRBD1	CASSPGMGQGRPGGETQYF
TRBJ2-3	TRBV5-4	13	.	.	CASSLSYTDTQYF
TRBJ2-7	TRBV27	13	.	.	CASSSRGSLEQYF
TRBJ2-6	TRBV11-3	15	.	.	CASSKGDSGANVLTF
TRBJ2-1	TRBV9	16	once	.	CASTPRAGANYNEQFF
TRBJ1-6	TRBV7-8	13	.	.	CASSPQGWSPLHF
TRBJ2-6	TRBV19	15	.	.	CASSSGTSGANVLTF
TRBJ1-2	TRBV13	15	.	.	CASSLRGKGAKGYTF
TRBJ2-7	TRBV6-5	16	few	TRBD1	CASSYQATTGKVKQYF
TRBJ1-3	TRBV15	18	.	TRBD1	CATSRDAGTGLEGNTIYF
TRBJ1-1	TRBV14	13	.	.	CASSLGLNTEAFF
TRBJ2-1	TRBV6-1	16	.	.	CASSDRLGSSYNEQFF
TRBJ2-2	TRBV2	13	few	.	CASSRGNTGELFF
TRBJ1-2	TRBV6-5	14	.	TRBD1	CASSSRTGNYGYTF
TRBJ1-1	TRBV5-1	15	.	.	CASSLADSRNTEAFF
TRBJ2-3	TRBV28	15	.	.	CASKGAGLGTDTQYF
TRBJ2-7	TRBV28	15	large	.	CASSLPSRGSYEQYF
TRBJ2-2	TRBV5-1	14	.	.	CASSRQDYTGELFF
TRBJ2-2	TRBV7-6	16	once	.	CASSLGSRGTTGELFF
TRBJ2-5	TRBV7-8	16	.	.	CASSLAAGGYQETQYF
TRBJ1-6	TRBV4-1	15	few	TRBD1	CASSQDTGDGAPLHF
TRBJ1-3	TRBV28	15	medium-sized	TRBD1	CATAVAGGFGNTIYF
TRBJ2-2	TRBV6-5	15	few	.	CASSSYRMNTGELFF
TRBJ2-2	TRBV6-6	16	.	TRBD2	CASRPLAGGNTGELFF
TRBJ2-7	TRBV25-1	13	.	.	CASSDGGRYEQYF
TRBJ2-1	TRBV7-2	15	.	TRBD1	CASSFAGQGAGEQFF
TRBJ2-7	TRBV4-1	13	.	.	CASSHRTPSEQYF
TRBJ1-1	TRBV6-5	15	.	.	CASSYSTEGITEAFF
TRBJ1-2	TRBV6-6	14	few	TRBD1	CASRKLGQGYGYTF
TRBJ2-5	TRBV9	15	.	.	CASSLGQRRQETQYF
TRBJ1-5	TRBV7-2	13	once	.	CASSLVVSEPQHF
TRBJ2-2	TRBV10-1	13	few	TRBD2	CASGSGGTGELFF
TRBJ1-2	TRBV18	16	.	.	CASSPPQAQGNYGYTF
TRBJ2-3	TRBV9	16	.	.	CASSVFGGSVLDTQYF
TRBJ1-1	TRBV14	13	.	.	CASSLALNTEAFF
TRBJ1-6	TRBV18	17	.	.	CASSPWSRHPFYSPLHF
TRBJ1-2	TRBV5-1	15	few	.	CASRSMTPENYGYTF
TRBJ2-2	TRBV13	16	.	.	CASSLGALANTGELFF
TRBJ1-2	TRBV7-8	14	.	TRBD1	CASSSTGGYYGYTF
TRBJ2-2	TRBV7-2	17	once	TRBD1	CASSSDRGRLNTGELFF
TRBJ2-1	TRBV11-2	15	.	.	CASSYLAGSYNEQFF
TRBJ2-3	TRBV27	17	.	TRBD2	CASSYYGAPLATDTQYF
TRBJ2-3	TRBV6-5	14	medium-sized	.	CASSYSGSTDTQYF
TRBJ1-4	TRBV7-2	13	.	.	CASSQKIQAMLFF
TRBJ1-2	TRBV6-5	16	.	TRBD1	CASSYSAGGSNYGYTF
TRBJ2-7	TRBV5-4	15	few	TRBD1	CASSGVRGGLNEQYF
TRBJ2-3	TRBV5-1	18	.	TRBD2	CASSTRTSGPTFTDTQYF
TRBJ1-1	TRBV6-1	13	.	.	CASLPYRDAEAFF
TRBJ1-6	TRBV28	17	.	TRBD1	CASSIPPGTGDNSPLHF
TRBJ1-5	TRBV5-6	17	.	TRBD1	CASSLGGQGPSNQPQHF
TRBJ2-5	TRBV28	17	.	.	CASSLGQGRGSRETQYF
TRBJ2-1	TRBV18	15	.	TRBD1	CASSPRTGPTNEQFF